A single sample gave rise to the 28 T cell receptor beta chains below, sequenced in a study of sequential checkpoint blockade in melanoma. Documented treatment: randomized to nivolumab then ipilimumab (arm A) or the reverse (arm B). Measured with immunoSEQ multiplex PCR; TCRdb has only the in-frame clones, and not every one. This table has some 40,000 clones, 80% to 90% appearing once. The source material was CD8+ T cells sorted from blood (inferred from file names), sampled from a patient given nivolumab and ipilimumab in sequence. Receptors originate from a human donor with melanoma.

This chain uses TRBV14 with TRBJ2-7; the D is unclear. The CDR3 runs 13 residues. V was shortened by 4 bases and J by 2 bases, with 9 bases between the two germline ends. Germline V gives CDR1 SGHDN, CDR2 FVKESK. The CDR3 DNA is TGTGCCAGCAGCCGAACAGCAGCCTACGAGCAGTACTTC. This sequence encodes CASSRTAAYEQYF.

J is TRBJ1-1 and V is TRBV28; TRBD1 aligns across 9 bases. The J segment lost 7 bases and the V segment lost 1 base, leaving 10 bases of the junction unmatched. The CDR3 is 16 residues long. The germline gives CDR1 MDHEN, CDR2 SYDVKM. In nucleotides, the CDR3 is TGTGCCAGCAGTTTATCGGTGGGGGACAGGGAGGGTGAAGCTTTCTTT. Its translation: CASSLSVGDREGEAFF.

The chain carries TRBV28 and TRBJ2-1, with D possibly TRBD1 on 6 matching bases. The CDR3 totals 15 residues. V was trimmed by 5 bases and J by 3 bases, leaving 14 bases between them. Germline CDR1 is MDHEN and CDR2 is SYDVKM. The CDR3 DNA follows: TGTGCCAGCAGTCCTATGGGGGACAACTACAATGAGCAGTTCTTC. Translation: CASSPMGDNYNEQFF.

This clone has a single count. The chain is built from TRBV19 and TRBJ1-1; no firm D call. CDR3 length: 13 amino acids. CDR1 LNHDA and CDR2 SQIVND come from the germline V gene (reference sequence). V was shortened by 5 bases and J by 0 bases, with 7 bases between the two germline ends. CDR3 DNA: TGTGCCAGTAGTGTGGCGGTGAACACTGAAGCTTTCTTT. This sequence encodes CASSVAVNTEAFF.

V usage is TRBV10-3 and J usage is TRBJ2-7; TRBD1 aligns across 11 bases. J gave up 5 bases and V 7 bases, and 7 bases lay outside the gene matches. The CDR3 extends over 14 amino acids. Germline loops: CDR1 ENHRY, CDR2 SYGVKD. The CDR3 DNA sequence: TGTGCCATCACCACGGACAGGGGGCGTGACGAGCAGTACTTC. This translates into CAITTDRGRDEQYF.

This clone has a handful of counts. The V and J genes are TRBV27 and TRBJ2-1; D is possibly TRBD2 (6 bases). Germline V CDR1 and CDR2: MNHEY, SMNVEV (reference sequence). Trimming removed 3 bases from V and 3 bases from J, with 12 bases in between. The CDR3 extends over 15 amino acids. This chain's CDR3 is CASSFIAGSYNEQFF. Here the CDR3 DNA reads TGTGCCAGCAGTTTCATCGCGGGAAGCTACAATGAGCAGTTCTTC.

This clone was recorded a few times. The chain couples TRBV21-1 to TRBJ1-1. TRBV21-1 is deemed a pseudogene. The CDR3 is 13 residues long. The CDR3 nucleotides are TGTGCCAGCAGCAACTCCCAGACTACTGAAGCTTTCTTT. Residues: CASSNSQTTEAFF.

This chain uses TRBV13 with TRBJ2-7, with 7 bases matching TRBD1. CDR3 length: 14 amino acids. The junction had 1 base not matched to a gene; V was cut back by 2 bases and J by 0 bases. The V gene's germline CDR1 is PRHDT and CDR2 FYEKMQ (reference sequence). Here the CDR3 reads CASSLRDSSYEQYF. For the CDR3, the DNA is TGTGCCAGCAGCTTACGGGACAGCTCCTACGAGCAGTACTTC. The full variable domain, in which reference TRBV13 and TRBJ2-7 provide the parts outside the CDR3, is AAGVIQSPRHLIKEKRETATLKCYPIPRHDTVYWYQQGPGQDPQFLISFYEKMQSDKGSIPDRFSAQQFSDYHSELNMSSLELGDSALYFCASSLRDSSYEQYFGPGTRLTVT.

The chain links TRBV7-9 to TRBJ1-6; D gene uncertain. The V and J ends lost 5 bases and 5 bases respectively, with 13 bases between them. CDR1 SEHNR and CDR2 FQNEAQ come from the germline V gene (reference sequence). The CDR3 spans 15 residues. The CDR3 region has the DNA TGTGCCAGCAGCCTAGGTTTTGGCAATAATTCACCCCTCCACTTT. Residues: CASSLGFGNNSPLHF. Looking up the rest from reference TRBV7-9 and TRBJ1-6 gives the full variable domain: DTGVSQNPRHKITKRGQNVTFRCDPISEHNRLYWYRQTLGQGPEFLTYFQNEAQLEKSRLLSDRFSAERPKGSFSTLEIQRTEQGDSAMYLCASSLGFGNNSPLHFGNGTRLTVT.

The chain employs TRBV5-4 and TRBJ2-7; D perhaps matches TRBD2 (6 bases). CDR1 SGHNT and CDR2 YYREEE come from the germline V gene (reference sequence). This CDR3 contains 13 residues. V was cut by 2 bases and J by 5 bases, with 11 bases left in between. The CDR3 coding sequence is TGTGCCAGCAGCTTAGCCGGGAGTGACGAGCAGTACTTC. It is translated as CASSLAGSDEQYF.

The chain carries TRBV7-6 and TRBJ2-7; a weak D match, TRBD1 (6 bases). CDR3 size: 17 residues. CDR1 SGHVS and CDR2 FNYEAQ come from the germline V gene. V was trimmed by 2 bases and J by 5 bases, leaving 22 bases between them. CDR3 protein: CASSLTAPGNRAHEQYF. In nucleotides, the CDR3 is TGTGCCAGCAGCTTAACGGCCCCGGGGAACAGGGCCCACGAGCAGTACTTC.

This clone has just a few counts. The chain carries TRBV6-5 and TRBJ2-7; a weak D match, TRBD1 (6 bases). Trimming shortened V by 4 bases and J by 4 bases, and 17 bases separated the two germline ends. There are 15 residues in the CDR3. Germline V lookup: CDR1 MNHEY, CDR2 SVGAGI. CDR3 protein: CASSSLQGVKYEQYF. The CDR3 DNA is TGTGCCAGCAGTTCCCTACAGGGAGTAAAGTACGAGCAGTACTTC.

This rearrangement joins TRBV7-6 to TRBJ2-3; a weak D match, TRBD2 (6 bases). CDR3 length: 14 amino acids. Deletions cut 5 bases from V and 5 bases from J, with 14 bases between. CDR1 and CDR2 from the germline V gene are SGHVS and FNYEAQ. CDR3 bases: TGTGCCAGCAGCCCACGTCCGGGACTAGATACGCAGTATTTT. This codes for CASSPRPGLDTQYF.

Note on this clone: Other nucleotide sequences from this sample produce the same CDR3. This chain uses TRBV4-1 with TRBJ2-3, with 8 positions matching TRBD1. Germline V gives CDR1 MGHRA, CDR2 YSYEKL. The CDR3 is made up of 15 amino acids. The junction had 2 bases not matched to a gene; V was cut back by 1 base and J by 2 bases. The CDR3 DNA sequence: TGCGCCAGCAGCCAAGGGACAGGGCACACAGATACGCAGTATTTT. Translating gives CASSQGTGHTDTQYF.

The V call is TRBV2, the J call TRBJ1-1; D is uncertain. Trimming left V 2 bases short and J 10 bases short, with 11 bases between. CDR1 and CDR2 (germline): SNHLY, FYNNEI. The CDR3 length is 12 residues. CDR3 in amino acids: CASSERWSRAFF. CDR3 coding DNA: TGTGCCAGCAGTGAACGCTGGAGTAGAGCTTTCTTT.

The CDR3 loop is CASSQDNQGFNEKLFF. The CDR3 coding sequence is TGTGCCAGCAGCCAAGATAATCAGGGATTTAATGAAAAACTGTTTTTT. The chain employs TRBV4-2 and TRBJ1-4, with D possibly TRBD1 on 5 matching bases. V dropped 0 bases and J dropped 4 bases, with 12 bases sitting between them. This CDR3 spans 16 amino acids. In germline, CDR1 is LGHNA, CDR2 YNFKEQ.

This chain uses TRBV11-2 with TRBJ1-6; TRBD1 is a possible D gene (6 bases). V shed 6 bases and J shed 9 bases, with 15 bases lying between them. This CDR3 comprises 14 residues. Germline V gives CDR1 SGHAT, CDR2 FQNNGV. As DNA, the CDR3 is TGTGCCAGCAGTGTAGGGGGGGCCGGTTCACCCCTCCACTTT. Its translation is CASSVGGAGSPLHF.

V gene TRBV19 combines with J gene TRBJ2-2; maybe TRBD1 (5 bases). V was pared by 3 bases and J by 3 bases, with 8 bases between. CDR3 length: 14 residues. Germline V gene sequence: CDR1 LNHDA, CDR2 SQIVND (reference sequence). CDR3 loop: CASSMDTYTGELFF. As DNA, the CDR3 is TGTGCCAGTAGTATGGACACTTACACCGGGGAGCTGTTTTTT.

The V call is TRBV5-4, the J call TRBJ2-7; a weak D match, TRBD1 (5 bases). Germline lookup yields CDR1 SGHNT and CDR2 YYREEE (reference sequence). The CDR3 spans 12 residues. V was shortened by 0 bases and J by 5 bases, with 6 bases between the two germline ends. The CDR3 reads CASSLGGDEQYF. DNA for the CDR3: TGTGCCAGCAGCTTGGGGGGCGACGAGCAGTACTTC.

In DNA form, the CDR3 reads TGTGCCTGGAGTGTGACGGGGGGGTACAATGAGCAGTTCTTC. Translated, it gives CAWSVTGGYNEQFF. The rearrangement joins TRBV30 to TRBJ2-1, with 8 bases lining up with TRBD2. The trim removed 0 bases at V and 4 bases at J, leaving 2 bases unmatched. The CDR3 totals 14 residues. Germline V lookup: CDR1 GTSNPN, CDR2 SVGIG (reference sequence).

The CDR3 loop reads CASSYSGTGVEQYF. Written as DNA, the CDR3 is TGTGCCAGCAGTTATTCCGGGACAGGGGTCGAGCAGTACTTC. This sequence joins TRBV6-5 and TRBJ2-7; 10 bases match TRBD1. The CDR3 covers 14 residues. V trimming: 3 bases; J trimming: 6 bases; junction bases outside the gene matches: 5. CDR1 is MNHEY, CDR2 SVGAGI, per germline.

The rearrangement links TRBV27 to TRBJ1-5; 7 nucleotides agree with TRBD1. Germline loops: CDR1 MNHEY, CDR2 SMNVEV (reference sequence). This CDR3 region has 14 residues. The V and J ends lost 3 bases and 5 bases, in that order; junction bases with no gene match: 4. This CDR3 is CASSLIGTDQPQHF. CDR3 DNA sequence: TGTGCCAGCAGTTTGATTGGGACAGATCAGCCCCAGCATTTT.

The chain joins TRBV4-2 to TRBJ1-2, with 7 positions matching TRBD1. Losses at the gene ends were 6 bases for V and 6 bases for J; bases not matched to a gene: 4. The CDR3 extends over 12 amino acids. Looked up from germline, CDR1 is LGHNA and CDR2 is YNFKEQ. The CDR3 sequence: CASSTQGDGYTF. CDR3 sequence (DNA): TGTGCCAGCAGTACCCAGGGGGATGGCTACACCTTC.

The V gene is TRBV4-2, the J gene TRBJ1-2; 9 positions agree with TRBD1. The germline V gene has CDR1 LGHNA and CDR2 YNFKEQ. The CDR3 length is 14 residues. The trim removed 8 bases at V and 4 bases at J, leaving 8 bases unmatched. The CDR3 reads CASGTGTGFYGYTF. The CDR3 coding sequence is TGTGCCAGCGGAACCGGGACAGGGTTCTATGGCTACACCTTC.

The V gene is TRBV2, the J gene TRBJ1-1; D may be TRBD1 (5 bases). The germline V and J ends were trimmed by 3 bases and 3 bases, with 11 bases remaining between them. CDR1 is SNHLY and CDR2 is FYNNEI in the germline V gene. The CDR3 covers 14 residues. The CDR3, as DNA: TGTGCCAGCAGTGAGCAGGGAGGCTACACTGAAGCTTTCTTT. It yields the protein CASSEQGGYTEAFF. The full variable domain, its missing parts supplied by reference TRBV2 and TRBJ1-1, is EPEVTQTPSHQVTQMGQEVILRCVPISNHLYFYWYRQILGQKVEFLVSFYNNEISEKSEIFDDQFSVERPDGSNFTLKIRSTKLEDSAMYFCASSEQGGYTEAFFGQGTRLTVV.

The genes are TRBV29-1 and TRBJ1-4; a weak D match, TRBD1 (5 bases). The CDR3 is 15 residues long. V was clipped by 0 bases and J by 7 bases, with 15 bases between them. Germline V lookup: CDR1 SQVTM, CDR2 ANQGSEA. The CDR3 spells CSVEDPGDKGEKLFF. The CDR3 coding sequence is TGCAGCGTTGAAGATCCGGGGGATAAGGGTGAAAAACTGTTTTTT.

The chain joins TRBV4-1 to TRBJ2-3; the match to TRBD1 covers 8 bases. This CDR3 region has 16 residues. CDR1 and CDR2 (germline): MGHRA, YSYEKL. Germline trimming cut 0 bases from V and 6 bases from J; bases unmatched to any gene: 8. The CDR3 region has the DNA TGCGCCAGCAGCCAAGATGGGCCAGGGGGCGGTGATACGCAGTATTTT. Residues: CASSQDGPGGGDTQYF.

This chain connects TRBV2 to TRBJ2-3; 11 bases are shared with TRBD1. Losses at the gene ends were 6 bases for V and 1 base for J; bases not matched to a gene: 3. The CDR3 has 15 residues. Germline assignment: CDR1 SNHLY and CDR2 FYNNEI. CDR3 in amino acids: CASRGTGGGTDTQYF. The CDR3 bases are TGTGCCAGCAGAGGGACAGGGGGAGGCACAGATACGCAGTATTTT.